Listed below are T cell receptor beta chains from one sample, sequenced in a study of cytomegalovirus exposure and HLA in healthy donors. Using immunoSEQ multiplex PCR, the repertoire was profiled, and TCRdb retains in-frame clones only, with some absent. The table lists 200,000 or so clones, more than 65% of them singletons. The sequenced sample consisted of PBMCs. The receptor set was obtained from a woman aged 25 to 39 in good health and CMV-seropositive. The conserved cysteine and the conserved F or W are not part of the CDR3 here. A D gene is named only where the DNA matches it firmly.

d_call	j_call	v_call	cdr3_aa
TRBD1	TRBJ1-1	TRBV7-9	ASSGRQGTEAF
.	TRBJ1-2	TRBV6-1	ASTGDYGYT
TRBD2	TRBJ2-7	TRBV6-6	ASSYVTSGSYEQY
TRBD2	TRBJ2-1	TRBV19	ASSTLTSTRSYNEQF
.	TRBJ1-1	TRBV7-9	ASTGQGNTEAF
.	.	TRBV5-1	ASSPGVGYEQY
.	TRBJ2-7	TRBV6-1	ASSNVQGGEY
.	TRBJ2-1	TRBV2	ASKLVRNEQF
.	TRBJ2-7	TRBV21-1	ASSVVPPSGMYEQY
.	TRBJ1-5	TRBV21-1	ASSYSGQGSQPQH
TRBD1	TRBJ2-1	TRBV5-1	ASSLRDRGPASGNNEQF
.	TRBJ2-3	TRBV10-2	ATTRGADTQY
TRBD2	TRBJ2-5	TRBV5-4	ASSPGLGEGQETQY
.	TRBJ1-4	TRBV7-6	ASSLEVSEEKLF
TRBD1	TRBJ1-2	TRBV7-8	ASSLGTGDFYGYT
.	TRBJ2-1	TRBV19	ASSTGLKGGEQF
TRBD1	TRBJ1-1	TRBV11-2	ASRAGAGGSSNTEAF
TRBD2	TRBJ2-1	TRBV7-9	ASSSNHRGGAQF
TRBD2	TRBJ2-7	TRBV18	ASIGRQVGYEQY
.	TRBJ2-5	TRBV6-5	ASSFSRAETQY
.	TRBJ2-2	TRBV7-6	ASSRTGTGELF
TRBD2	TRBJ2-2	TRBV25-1	ASMEAGVNTGELF
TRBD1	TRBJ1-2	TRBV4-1	ASSQEGTGGYVVEGYT
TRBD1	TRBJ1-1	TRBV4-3	ASSQVAGQGAGGTEAF
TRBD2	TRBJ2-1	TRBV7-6	ASSLIGGEGNGQF
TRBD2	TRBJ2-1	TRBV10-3	APGLAPF
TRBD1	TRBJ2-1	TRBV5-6	ASSRGDSNEQF
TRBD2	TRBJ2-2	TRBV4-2	ASSQVGTSTAGELF
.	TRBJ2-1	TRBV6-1	ASSSRPRDNEQF
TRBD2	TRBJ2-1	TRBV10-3	AISVGVRTSGNNEQF
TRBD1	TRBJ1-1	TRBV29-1	SVIRTGPDTEAF
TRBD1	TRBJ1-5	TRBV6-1	ASRSGQGSNQPQH
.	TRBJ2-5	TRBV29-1	SVSREQETQY
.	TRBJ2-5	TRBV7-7	ASSHVGVDYPKRPQY
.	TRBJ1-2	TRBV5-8	ASSRGANYGYT
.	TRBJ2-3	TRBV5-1	ASSVGGGVRAQY
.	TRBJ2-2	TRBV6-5	ASSYGQGSGELF
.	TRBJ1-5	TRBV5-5	ASSLRLAVINQPQH
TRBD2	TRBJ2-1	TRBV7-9	ASSQFSGVRNEQF
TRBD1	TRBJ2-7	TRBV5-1	ASSLEDRGLYEQY
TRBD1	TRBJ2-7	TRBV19	ASSISMGQGLSPYEQY
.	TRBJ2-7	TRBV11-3	ASSLDWTGYEQY
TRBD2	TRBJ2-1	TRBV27	ASSLGTSGRNEQF